This entry lists 12 T cell receptor beta chains sequenced from one sample in a study of cytomegalovirus exposure and HLA in healthy donors. Repertoires were generated with immunoSEQ multiplex PCR, while TCRdb's copy carries only in-frame clones and drops some. Of roughly 90,000 clones listed, less than 85% were seen once; the top ten hold 20%. What was sequenced was PBMCs. The receptors here all came from a man in his late teens or twenties in good health and CMV-seropositive.

The chain joins TRBV19 to TRBJ1-1; TRBD1 is a possible D gene (5 bases). The ends were cut back, 5 bases at V and 4 bases at J, with 14 bases in the middle. CDR3 size: 14 residues. Germline V gene data show CDR1 as LNHDA and CDR2 as SQIVND (reference sequence). CDR3 in DNA: TGTGCCAGTAGTCTCCAGGGAAGGGGCACTGAAGCTTTCTTT. Translation gives CASSLQGRGTEAFF.

The chain uses TRBV11-2 and TRBJ2-1; 8 bases map to TRBD1. J gave up 5 bases and V 4 bases, and 1 base lay outside the gene matches. The CDR3 loop spans 13 amino acids. Germline V CDR1 and CDR2: SGHAT, FQNNGV. CDR3 loop: CASSSDRDNEQFF. CDR3 bases: TGTGCCAGCAGCTCGGACAGGGACAATGAGCAGTTCTTC.

The table lists this clone with a count of one. The chain combines TRBV20-1 with TRBJ2-1, with no clear D. CDR1 DFQATT and CDR2 SNEGSKA come from the germline V gene (reference sequence). Deletions cut 1 base from V and 6 bases from J, with 4 bases between. The length of the CDR3 is 11 residues. The CDR3 reads CSARVVNEQFF. As DNA, the CDR3 is TGCAGTGCTAGAGTCGTCAATGAGCAGTTCTTC.

This clone has only one observation. The V and J genes are TRBV27 and TRBJ2-7; 7 bases are shared with TRBD2. The trim removed 7 bases at V and 1 base at J, leaving 13 bases unmatched. Looked up from germline, CDR1 is MNHEY and CDR2 is SMNVEV (reference sequence). This CDR3 is 16 amino acids long. The CDR3 region is CASTRGTSARSYEQYV. As DNA, the CDR3 is TGTGCCAGCACCCGAGGAACTAGCGCCAGGTCCTACGAGCAGTACGTC.

The chain couples TRBV7-2 to TRBJ1-1; unclear D gene. V lost 2 bases and J 0 bases, leaving 22 bases between the germline ends. In germline, CDR1 is SGHTA, CDR2 FQGNSA. The CDR3 sequence is 19 residues long. The CDR3 spells CASSLYSIRDVRMNTEAFF. As DNA, the CDR3 is TGTGCCAGCAGCTTATATAGCATCCGGGATGTCCGCATGAACACTGAAGCTTTCTTT.

The chain is built from TRBV27 and TRBJ1-2; no clear D gene. V lost 9 bases to trimming and J lost 0 bases, with 11 bases between them. The CDR3 contains 13 residues. Germline V lookup: CDR1 MNHEY, CDR2 SMNVEV (reference sequence). The CDR3 DNA reads as TGTGCCAGTCTGAGCCCAACTAACTATGGCTACACCTTC. Encoded protein: CASLSPTNYGYTF.

This chain joins TRBV27 and TRBJ2-1; TRBD2 matches 12 bases. J lost 6 bases, V lost 5 bases, and 5 bases had no gene match. CDR3 length equals 15 residues. CDR1 is MNHEY and CDR2 is SMNVEV in the germline V gene (reference sequence). In DNA, the CDR3 is TGTGCCAGCAGTCTGCAGGGACTAGCGGGCAATGAGCAGTTCTTC. This gives the protein CASSLQGLAGNEQFF.

The chain couples TRBV18 to TRBJ1-1; TRBD1 agrees at 7 bases. The CDR3 extends over 14 amino acids. With V trimmed by 6 bases and J by 5 bases, 9 bases remained unmatched. Per germline, CDR1 KGHSH and CDR2 LQKENI. The CDR3 loop is CASSLEGAYTEAFF. The CDR3 DNA follows: TGTGCCAGCTCCCTAGAGGGGGCGTATACTGAAGCTTTCTTT.

V is TRBV19 and J is TRBJ1-1; 7 positions match TRBD1. CDR1 is LNHDA, CDR2 SQIVND, per germline (reference sequence). This CDR3 spans 13 amino acids. With 5 bases clipped from V and 2 bases from J, the junction kept 2 bases outside the gene matches. The chain's CDR3 is CASSRQGNTEAFF. DNA of the CDR3: TGTGCCAGTAGTCGACAGGGTAACACTGAAGCTTTCTTT.

The rearrangement joins TRBV5-1 to TRBJ2-3; TRBD2 agrees at 7 bases. The V gene end was trimmed by 4 bases and the J gene end by 7 bases; junction bases not matched to a gene: 9. Per germline, CDR1 SGHRS and CDR2 YFSETQ. CDR3 length: 14 residues. CDR3 loop: CASSRGDSGYTQYF. In nucleotides, the CDR3 is TGCGCCAGCAGCCGGGGGGATAGCGGGTATACGCAGTATTTT.

This chain uses TRBV9 with TRBJ2-7, with 8 nucleotides matching TRBD2. The CDR3 is made up of 14 amino acids. The germline V gene encodes CDR1 SGDLS and CDR2 YYNGEE. Germline trimming cut 4 bases from V and 5 bases from J; bases unmatched to any gene: 8. This CDR3 is CASSPSGGRDEQYF. DNA for the CDR3: TGTGCCAGCAGCCCCTCGGGAGGGAGGGACGAGCAGTACTTC. The whole variable domain, remainder taken from reference TRBV9 and TRBJ2-7, is DSGVTQTPKHLITATGQRVTLRCSPRSGDLSVYWYQQSLDQGLQFLIQYYNGEERAKGNILERFSAQQFPDLHSELNLSSLELGDSALYFCASSPSGGRDEQYFGPGTRLTVT.

The chain has TRBV28 and TRBJ2-7; 7 bases line up with TRBD2. This CDR3 region has 15 residues. The ends lost 4 bases at V and 3 bases at J; junction bases unmatched: 9. CDR1 is MDHEN and CDR2 is SYDVKM in the germline V gene. The CDR3 DNA reads TGTGCCAGCAGTTCCCATGTAGCGGGCCACTACGAGCAGTACGTC. The encoded protein is CASSSHVAGHYEQYV.